Listed below are T cell receptor beta chains from one sample, sequenced in a study of neoadjuvant anti-PD-1 for oral cavity cancer. Sequencing was performed with immunoSEQ multiplex PCR; in TCRdb, only in-frame clones are kept and a portion is missing. Among 73,000 or so clones listed, about 85% were seen once. The material sequenced was PBMCs, taken after nivolumab (anti-PD-1) treatment. The receptors were sampled from a person aged 35-79 years with oral cavity squamous cell carcinoma. CDR3s include the opening cysteine and the closing phenylalanine or tryptophan. D genes are given only for firm matches. Only some rows state a clone size, as once, few, many or a class for expanded clones.

D gene: .; V gene: TRBV30; J gene: TRBJ2-7; clone size: .; CDR3 protein: CAWSVGLSYEQYF; CDR3 DNA: TGTGCCTGGAGTGTAGGCCTCTCCTACGAGCAGTACTTC
D gene: TRBD2; V gene: TRBV19; J gene: TRBJ2-2; clone size: .; CDR3 protein: CASSMGGAGELFF; CDR3 DNA: TGTGCCAGTAGTATGGGAGGGGCCGGGGAGCTGTTTTTT
D gene: .; V gene: TRBV6-1; J gene: TRBJ2-3; clone size: .; CDR3 protein: CASSEQGTSTDTQYF; CDR3 DNA: TGTGCCAGCAGTGAACAGGGGACTAGCACAGATACGCAGTATTTT
D gene: .; V gene: TRBV2; J gene: TRBJ2-5; clone size: .; CDR3 protein: CASGGGETQTQYF; CDR3 DNA: TGTGCCAGCGGAGGGGGAGAGACCCAGACCCAGTACTTC
D gene: TRBD1; V gene: TRBV7-6; J gene: TRBJ1-2; clone size: .; CDR3 protein: CASSLDRAEGYTF; CDR3 DNA: TGTGCCAGCAGCTTGGACAGGGCAGAGGGCTACACCTTC
D gene: TRBD2; V gene: TRBV19; J gene: TRBJ2-1; clone size: .; CDR3 protein: CASSRTSGRIYEQFF; CDR3 DNA: TGTGCCAGTAGTAGGACTAGCGGGAGAATCTATGAGCAGTTCTTC
D gene: .; V gene: TRBV5-6; J gene: TRBJ2-7; clone size: few; CDR3 protein: CASSGGPGTAYEQYF; CDR3 DNA: TGTGCCAGCAGCGGTGGCCCCGGGACTGCCTACGAGCAGTACTTC
D gene: TRBD1; V gene: TRBV19; J gene: TRBJ1-1; clone size: once; CDR3 protein: CATLQGHGNTEAFF; CDR3 DNA: TGTGCCACCTTACAGGGGCACGGGAACACTGAAGCTTTCTTT
D gene: .; V gene: TRBV7-8; J gene: TRBJ2-5; clone size: .; CDR3 protein: CASSRLETQYF; CDR3 DNA: TGTGCCAGCAGCCGCCTGGAGACCCAGTACTTC
D gene: TRBD2; V gene: TRBV27; J gene: TRBJ2-7; clone size: .; CDR3 protein: CASSLWTSGIYEQYF; CDR3 DNA: TGTGCCAGCAGCTTGTGGACTAGCGGGATCTACGAGCAGTACTTC
D gene: .; V gene: TRBV2; J gene: TRBJ1-4; clone size: .; CDR3 protein: CASRQGPEKLFF; CDR3 DNA: TGTGCCAGCAGGCAGGGTCCTGAAAAACTGTTTTTT
D gene: TRBD2; V gene: TRBV5-1; J gene: TRBJ2-1; clone size: .; CDR3 protein: CASSSGASGSNEQFF; CDR3 DNA: TGCGCCAGCAGCTCTGGAGCTAGCGGGAGTAATGAGCAGTTCTTC
D gene: .; V gene: TRBV6-5; J gene: TRBJ1-1; clone size: .; CDR3 protein: CASRSVKEAFF; CDR3 DNA: TGTGCCAGCAGGTCGGTCAAGGAAGCTTTCTTT
D gene: TRBD2; V gene: TRBV10-2; J gene: TRBJ2-2; clone size: .; CDR3 protein: CASRPGLATGELFF; CDR3 DNA: TGCGCCAGCAGGCCGGGACTAGCCACCGGGGAGCTGTTTTTT
D gene: .; V gene: TRBV21-1; J gene: TRBJ2-7; clone size: .; CDR3 protein: CASNPRRGALGPSYEQYF; CDR3 DNA: TGTGCCAGCAACCCCCGCCGGGGGGCTCTAGGGCCTTCCTACGAGCAGTACTTC
D gene: .; V gene: TRBV5-1; J gene: TRBJ1-1; clone size: .; CDR3 protein: CASSLDRTNTEAFF; CDR3 DNA: TGCGCCAGCAGCTTGGACCGAACGAACACTGAAGCTTTCTTT